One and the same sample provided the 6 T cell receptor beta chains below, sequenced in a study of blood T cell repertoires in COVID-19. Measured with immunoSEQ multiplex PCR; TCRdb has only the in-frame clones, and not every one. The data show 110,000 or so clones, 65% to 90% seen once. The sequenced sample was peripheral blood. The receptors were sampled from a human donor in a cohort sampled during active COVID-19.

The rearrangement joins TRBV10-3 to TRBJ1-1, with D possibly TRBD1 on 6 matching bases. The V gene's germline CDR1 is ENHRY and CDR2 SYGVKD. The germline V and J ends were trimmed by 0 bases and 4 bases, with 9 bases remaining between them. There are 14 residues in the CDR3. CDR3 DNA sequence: TGTGCCATCAGTGAGTCCGCAGGGGCCACTGAAGCTTTCTTT. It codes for CAISESAGATEAFF.

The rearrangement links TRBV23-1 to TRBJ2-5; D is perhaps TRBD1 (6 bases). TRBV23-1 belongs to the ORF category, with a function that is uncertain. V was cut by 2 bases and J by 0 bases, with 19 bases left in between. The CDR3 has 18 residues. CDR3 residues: CASSQKKPDRKNQETQYF. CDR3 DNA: TGCGCCAGCAGTCAAAAAAAACCGGACAGAAAGAACCAAGAGACCCAGTACTTC.

Here the CDR3 DNA reads TGTGCCAGTAGTATTGGGGAACTGACAGGGCACCAGCATTTT. Protein: CASSIGELTGHQHF. This rearrangement joins TRBV19 to TRBJ1-5; 7 nucleotides line up with TRBD1. V was clipped by 3 bases and J by 12 bases; unmatched bases: 11. This CDR3 spans 14 amino acids. Germline V gives CDR1 LNHDA, CDR2 SQIVND (reference sequence).

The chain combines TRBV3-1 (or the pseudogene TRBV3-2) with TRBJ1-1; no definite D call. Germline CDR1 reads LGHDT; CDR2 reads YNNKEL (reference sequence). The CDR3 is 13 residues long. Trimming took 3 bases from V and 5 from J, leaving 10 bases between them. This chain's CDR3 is CASSQTRGTEAFF. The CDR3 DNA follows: TGTGCCAGCAGCCAGACACGGGGTACTGAAGCTTTCTTT.

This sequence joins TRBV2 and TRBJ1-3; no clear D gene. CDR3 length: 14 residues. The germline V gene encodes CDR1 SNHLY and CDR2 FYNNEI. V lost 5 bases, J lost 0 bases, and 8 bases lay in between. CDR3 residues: CASSSGDSGNTIYF. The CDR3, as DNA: TGTGCCAGCAGTTCCGGGGACTCTGGAAACACCATATATTTT.

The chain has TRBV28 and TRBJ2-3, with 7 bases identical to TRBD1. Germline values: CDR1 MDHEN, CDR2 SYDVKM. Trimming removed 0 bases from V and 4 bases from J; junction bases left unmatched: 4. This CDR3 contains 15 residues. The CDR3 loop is CASSLWVTGADTQYF. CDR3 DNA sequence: TGTGCCAGCAGTTTATGGGTCACAGGGGCAGATACGCAGTATTTT.